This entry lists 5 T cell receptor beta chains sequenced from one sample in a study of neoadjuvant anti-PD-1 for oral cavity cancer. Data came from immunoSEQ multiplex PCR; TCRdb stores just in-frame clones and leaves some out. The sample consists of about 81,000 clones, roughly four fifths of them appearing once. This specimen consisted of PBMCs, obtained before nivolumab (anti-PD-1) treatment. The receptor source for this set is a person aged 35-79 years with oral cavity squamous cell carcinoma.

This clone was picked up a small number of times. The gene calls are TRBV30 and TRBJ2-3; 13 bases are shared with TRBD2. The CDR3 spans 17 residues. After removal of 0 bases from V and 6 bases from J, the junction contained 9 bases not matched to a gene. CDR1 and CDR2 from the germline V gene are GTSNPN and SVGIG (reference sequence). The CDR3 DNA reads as TGTGCCTGGAGTGTGGGACTAGCGGGGTGGAGTAGGGATACGCAGTATTTT. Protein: CAWSVGLAGWSRDTQYF.

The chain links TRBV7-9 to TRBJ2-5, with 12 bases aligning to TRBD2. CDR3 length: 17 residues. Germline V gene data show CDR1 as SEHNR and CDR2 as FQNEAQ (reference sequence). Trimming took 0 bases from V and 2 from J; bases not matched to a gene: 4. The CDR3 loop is CASSLARTSGTQETQYF. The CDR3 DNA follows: TGTGCCAGCAGCTTAGCGAGGACTAGCGGGACTCAAGAGACCCAGTACTTC.

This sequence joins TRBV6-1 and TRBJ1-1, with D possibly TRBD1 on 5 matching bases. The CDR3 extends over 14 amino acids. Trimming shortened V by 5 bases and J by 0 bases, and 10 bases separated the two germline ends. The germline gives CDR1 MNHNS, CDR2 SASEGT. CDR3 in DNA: TGTGCCAGCAGTTCTGGGACCTTGAACACTGAAGCTTTCTTT. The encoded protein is CASSSGTLNTEAFF.

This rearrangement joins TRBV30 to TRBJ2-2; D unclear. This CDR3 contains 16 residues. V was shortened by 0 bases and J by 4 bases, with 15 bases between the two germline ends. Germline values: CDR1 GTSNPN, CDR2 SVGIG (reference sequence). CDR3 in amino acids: CAWSVPWEGPTGELFF. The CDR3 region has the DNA TGTGCCTGGAGTGTCCCTTGGGAAGGGCCCACCGGGGAGCTGTTTTTT.

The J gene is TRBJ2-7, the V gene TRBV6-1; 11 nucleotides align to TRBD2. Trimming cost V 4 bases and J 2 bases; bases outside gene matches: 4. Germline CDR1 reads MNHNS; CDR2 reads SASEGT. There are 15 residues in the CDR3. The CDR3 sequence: CASSVLAGGPYEQYF. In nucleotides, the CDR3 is TGTGCCAGCAGTGTGCTAGCGGGAGGTCCCTACGAGCAGTACTTC.